These 31 T cell receptor beta chains originate from one sample sequenced in a study of blood T cells in healthy people across ages. Primers used in a second PCR of roughly 6 to 11 cycles were a sample-barcoded 5' primer and a J-beta primer mix. From the 5' RACE reads, TCRdb called clonotypes with MiXCR, one entry per CDR3 protein. The sample includes approximately 830,000 distinct CDR3 sequences, 62% seen only once; the top ten take 28%. Sequencing was performed on blood. These receptors all come from a man aged 25 to 40 in good health.

The chain recombines TRBV6-1 with TRBJ1-2; D is uncertain. The CDR3 spans 13 residues. Trimming shortened V by 2 bases and J by 4 bases, and 8 bases separated the two germline ends. Germline V lookup: CDR1 MNHNS, CDR2 SASEGT. The CDR3 DNA reads as TGTGCCAGCAGTGAAAGGCTAGTCTATGGCTACACCTTC. It is translated as CASSERLVYGYTF.

Only one count was recorded for this clonotype. V and J are TRBV6-5 and TRBJ2-1, with TRBD1 matching 9 bases. V was clipped by 6 bases and J by 6 bases; unmatched bases: 9. This CDR3 contains 15 residues. Germline-derived CDR1 and CDR2 are MNHEY and SVGAGI. The CDR3 sequence: CASSTDRGSLNEQFF. Here the CDR3 DNA reads TGTGCCAGCAGCACCGACAGGGGGAGTCTCAATGAGCAGTTCTTC.

About this clonotype itself: The junction departs from germline at one end; a sequencing error may be responsible. The V gene is TRBV20-1, the J gene TRBJ2-3, with 8 bases identical to TRBD2. Germline V gene data show CDR1 as DFQATT and CDR2 as SNEGSKA (reference sequence). The CDR3 length is 15 residues. The CDR3 DNA sequence: TGCAGTACTAGAGACGGACTAGCTGGCCCAGATACGCAGTATTTT. Translating it yields CSTRDGLAGPDTQYF.

The V call is TRBV6-5, the J call TRBJ2-5; TRBD1 agrees at 7 bases. The CDR3 loop spans 14 amino acids. Germline CDR1 is MNHEY and CDR2 is SVGAGI. With V trimmed by 2 bases and J by 3 bases, 3 bases remained unmatched. CDR3 loop: CASSYRGRKETQYF. In nucleotides, the CDR3 is TGTGCCAGCAGTTACAGGGGGCGAAAAGAGACCCAGTACTTC.

J is TRBJ2-7 and V is TRBV12-3 or TRBV12-4; D gene unclear. Trimming took off 3 bases at V and 6 bases at J, with 9 bases between the two ends. This CDR3 has 12 residues. CDR3 bases: TGTGCCAGCAGTTTCCTGTACACCGAGCAGTACTTC. Translation: CASSFLYTEQYF.

The chain links TRBV12-3 or TRBV12-4 to TRBJ2-6; D is undetermined. V was pared by 3 bases and J by 2 bases, with 11 bases between. The CDR3 is 16 amino acids. CDR3 DNA: TGTGCCAGCAGTTTTTGGGGATCCACTGGGGCCAACGTCCTGACTTTC. It is translated as CASSFWGSTGANVLTF.

The chain combines TRBV5-1 with TRBJ1-1, with 7 positions matching TRBD1. Germline V CDR1 and CDR2: SGHRS, YFSETQ. The CDR3 loop spans 14 amino acids. The trim removed 7 bases at V and 5 bases at J, leaving 11 bases unmatched. CDR3 protein: CASRPRQGGTEAFF. CDR3 in DNA: TGCGCCAGCCGCCCGCGACAGGGCGGGACTGAAGCTTTCTTT.

This clonotype was seen only once. This chain uses TRBV15 with TRBJ2-3; D might be TRBD2 (6 bases). Germline CDR1 is LNHNV and CDR2 is YYDKDF (reference sequence). This CDR3 spans 13 amino acids. Trimming left V 10 bases short and J 5 bases short, with 16 bases between. The CDR3 is CAIRDSWVDTQYF. For the CDR3, the DNA is TGTGCCATCCGGGACTCCTGGGTAGATACGCAGTATTTT.

This clonotype was counted between two and nine times. V and J are TRBV7-6 and TRBJ1-2; maybe TRBD1 (5 bases). Deletions cut 1 base from V and 7 bases from J, with 13 bases between. There are 14 residues in the CDR3. Per the germline V gene, CDR1 is SGHVS and CDR2 is FNYEAQ. CDR3 protein: CASSLDTGLGGYTF. CDR3 bases: TGTGCCAGCAGCTTAGATACGGGGCTCGGTGGCTACACCTTC.

The chain carries TRBV4-2 and TRBJ2-5; no firm D call. V lost 1 base to trimming and J lost 1 base, with 13 bases between them. CDR1 and CDR2 from the germline V gene are LGHNA and YNFKEQ. This CDR3 is built from 16 residues. In DNA form, the CDR3 reads TGTGCCAGCAGCCAAGTAAGCGTAGGAACCCAAGAGACCCAGTACTTC. This gives the protein CASSQVSVGTQETQYF.

The rearrangement joins TRBV6-5 to TRBJ1-6; D gene uncertain. Per germline, CDR1 MNHEY and CDR2 SVGAGI. There are 18 residues in the CDR3. V lost 3 bases and J 0 bases, leaving 15 bases between the germline ends. The CDR3 DNA sequence: TGTGCCAGCAGTTATTCTCTAGACGTTAGCTCCTATAATTCACCCCTCCACTTT. It yields the protein CASSYSLDVSSYNSPLHF.

In its sample, this clonotype was seen a few times. The chain couples TRBV20-1 to TRBJ2-4, with a weak D call TRBD2 (7 bases). Germline V gene data show CDR1 as DFQATT and CDR2 as SNEGSKA (reference sequence). This CDR3 comprises 17 residues. V lost 3 bases and J lost 3, with 21 bases in between. CDR3 sequence (DNA): TGCAGTGCTAGTTCATCCGAGGGGGGGGATTTCAAAAACATTCAGTACTTC. This codes for CSASSSEGGDFKNIQYF.

This chain uses TRBV20-1 with TRBJ2-1, with D possibly matching TRBD2 (6 bases). V was trimmed by 3 bases and J by 4 bases, leaving 13 bases between them. Germline loops: CDR1 DFQATT, CDR2 SNEGSKA (reference sequence). The CDR3 contains 14 residues. Here the CDR3 DNA reads TGCAGTGCTAGTGCCCTAGCGCCTTACAATGAGCAGTTCTTC. The encoded protein is CSASALAPYNEQFF.

The J gene is TRBJ2-1, the V gene TRBV5-1; D possibly corresponds to TRBD1 (6 bases). V lost 6 bases and J lost 6, with 22 bases in between. This CDR3 is built from 16 residues. The germline V gene has CDR1 SGHRS and CDR2 YFSETQ. The CDR3 reads CASTMRGTTVSNEQFF. The CDR3 region has the DNA TGCGCCAGCACAATGAGGGGGACGACGGTAAGCAATGAGCAGTTCTTC.

This clonotype was observed a handful of times. The CDR3: CASSWGRDEQFF. The CDR3 nucleotides read TGTGCCAGCAGTTGGGGGCGCGACGAGCAGTTCTTC. This chain links TRBV12-3 or TRBV12-4 with TRBJ2-1, with D possibly TRBD1 on 6 matching bases. The germline V and J ends were trimmed by 4 bases and 10 bases, with 11 bases remaining between them. This CDR3 has 12 residues.

CDR3 nucleotide sequence: TGTGCCAGCAGTTTTTTTCAGGGGTTAGCCAAAAACATTCAGTACTTC. This gives the protein CASSFFQGLAKNIQYF. The rearrangement uses TRBV28 and TRBJ2-4, with D maybe TRBD1 (6 bases). V lost 3 bases to trimming and J lost 0 bases, with 12 bases between them. This CDR3 has 16 residues. Looked up from germline, CDR1 is MDHEN and CDR2 is SYDVKM.

This clonotype was observed a few times. The rearrangement links TRBV4-1 to TRBJ2-7; 7 positions match TRBD1. Unmatched junction bases numbered 2, after V lost 3 bases and J lost 3 bases. The length of the CDR3 is 13 residues. The germline V gene encodes CDR1 MGHRA and CDR2 YSYEKL. The CDR3 DNA follows: TGCGCCAGCAGCCAGGGACAGAACTACGAGCAGTACTTC. Translation gives CASSQGQNYEQYF.

There are a few counts of this clonotype. The chain joins TRBV28 to TRBJ2-1, with unresolved D. CDR1 and CDR2 (germline): MDHEN, SYDVKM. The V end lost 2 bases, the J end lost 5 bases, and 16 bases lay between the germline ends. The CDR3 covers 16 residues. In nucleotides, the CDR3 is TGTGCCAGCAGTTTAATTTGGCTCGGCTTTAACAATGAGCAGTTCTTC. The encoded protein is CASSLIWLGFNNEQFF.

The CDR3 sequence: CASSPAGLGETQYF. The CDR3 DNA sequence: TGTGCCAGCAGCCCGGCGGGCCTCGGGGAGACCCAGTACTTC. The J gene is TRBJ2-5, the V gene TRBV7-9, with TRBD2 as a possible D gene (5 bases). The germline CDR1 and CDR2 sequences are SEHNR and FQNEAQ (reference sequence). Trimming left V 5 bases short and J 5 bases short, with 15 bases between. The CDR3 sequence is 14 residues long.

The chain uses TRBV20-1 and TRBJ1-2; D is possibly TRBD1 (6 bases). The CDR3 sequence is 13 residues long. CDR1 is DFQATT, CDR2 SNEGSKA, per germline (reference sequence). V was clipped by 4 bases and J by 3 bases, with 12 bases between them. The chain's CDR3 is CSAIRGRDYGYTF. CDR3 in DNA: TGCAGTGCTATACGGGGGCGCGACTATGGCTACACCTTC.

This chain joins TRBV5-1 and TRBJ2-7, with D possibly matching TRBD2 (6 bases). Trimming left V 0 bases short and J 4 bases short, with 14 bases between. CDR3 length equals 15 residues. Germline CDR1 reads SGHRS; CDR2 reads YFSETQ. The CDR3 loop reads CASSLVEGRLYEQYF. The DNA of the CDR3 is TGCGCCAGCAGCTTGGTGGAGGGACGATTATACGAGCAGTACTTC.

This chain connects TRBV27 to TRBJ2-3; D is possibly TRBD1 (5 bases). V lost 4 bases and J 4 bases, leaving 12 bases between the germline ends. Germline V gives CDR1 MNHEY, CDR2 SMNVEV (reference sequence). This CDR3 region has 14 residues. Here the CDR3 DNA reads TGTGCCAGCAGTTGGGGCAGAAGAGCAGATACGCAGTATTTT. This encodes CASSWGRRADTQYF.

In this sample, this clonotype turned up a few times. The V gene is TRBV9, the J gene TRBJ2-1; 8 nucleotides line up with TRBD2. Germline values: CDR1 SGDLS, CDR2 YYNGEE. The V gene end was trimmed by 5 bases and the J gene end by 7 bases; junction bases not matched to a gene: 11. The CDR3 runs 15 residues. The CDR3 region has the DNA TGTGCCAGCAGTGAGACCGGACTAGCCTCTAATGAGCAGTTCTTC. Encoded protein: CASSETGLASNEQFF.

The chain has TRBV20-1 and TRBJ2-3; D possibly corresponds to TRBD2 (6 bases). V was pared by 0 bases and J by 10 bases, with 14 bases between. This CDR3 region has 13 residues. From germline, CDR1 is DFQATT and CDR2 SNEGSKA (reference sequence). The CDR3 DNA follows: TGCAGTGCTAGAGATCTTAACGGGGGAGCGCAGTATTTT. It yields the protein CSARDLNGGAQYF.

This clonotype came up a few times. The chain links TRBV27 to TRBJ1-2; possible D gene TRBD1, 6 bases. Trimming removed 5 bases at V and 0 bases at J, with 13 bases between. This CDR3 has 15 residues. The germline V gene encodes CDR1 MNHEY and CDR2 SMNVEV (reference sequence). The CDR3 spells CASSPMGGSNYGYTF. The DNA for the CDR3 is TGTGCCAGCAGTCCTATGGGGGGCTCTAACTATGGCTACACCTTC.

Worth noting for this clonotype: At one end the junction does not follow the germline gene, possibly because of a read error. V is TRBV12-3 or TRBV12-4 and J is TRBJ2-2; unclear D gene. The CDR3 runs to 16 residues. CDR3 DNA sequence: TGTGCCTGCAGTACCTCCTCGACATCGAACACCGGGGAGCTGTTTTTT. This encodes CACSTSSTSNTGELFF.

The gene calls are TRBV29-1 and TRBJ2-3, with D perhaps matching TRBD2 (6 bases). V was shortened by 8 bases and J by 0 bases, with 18 bases between the two germline ends. The germline V gene encodes CDR1 SQVTM and CDR2 ANQGSEA. This CDR3 is 15 amino acids long. The CDR3 is CSSWGGAASTDTQYF. CDR3 nucleotides: TGCAGCTCCTGGGGAGGAGCGGCTAGCACAGATACGCAGTATTTT.

The DNA for the CDR3 is TGTGCCAGCAGCTTATTGGCAGGGGGGCTCTACGAGCAGTACTTC. Encoded protein: CASSLLAGGLYEQYF. The chain uses TRBV7-2 and TRBJ2-7; D perhaps matches TRBD1 (7 bases). Germline V CDR1 and CDR2: SGHTA, FQGNSA. Trimming cost V 2 bases and J 3 bases, with 14 bases left between them. The CDR3 runs to 15 residues.

V is TRBV6-5 and J is TRBJ2-1; a possible D gene is TRBD2 (5 bases). The germline gives CDR1 MNHEY, CDR2 SVGAGI. The CDR3 sequence is 16 residues long. Trimming took 0 bases from V and 0 from J, leaving 9 bases between them. The CDR3 region has the DNA TGTGCCAGCAGTTACTCTCTGGGGAGCTCCTACAATGAGCAGTTCTTC. Translation: CASSYSLGSSYNEQFF.

The chain employs TRBV7-2 and TRBJ2-7; maybe TRBD1 (5 bases). V was shortened by 3 bases and J by 4 bases, with 13 bases between the two germline ends. Germline V gives CDR1 SGHTA, CDR2 FQGNSA. This CDR3 spans 14 amino acids. The CDR3 here is CASSFGATEYEQYF. The CDR3 DNA sequence: TGTGCCAGCAGCTTTGGGGCTACAGAATACGAGCAGTACTTC.

This clonotype was seen more than once but under ten times. This chain connects TRBV29-1 to TRBJ2-5, with a weak D call TRBD1 (6 bases). The CDR3 runs 14 residues. V was shortened by 1 base and J by 2 bases, with 11 bases between the two germline ends. Germline V lookup: CDR1 SQVTM, CDR2 ANQGSEA. CDR3 nucleotide sequence: TGCAGCGTTGAAGGGGGACAAGCACAAGAGACCCAGTACTTC. Residues: CSVEGGQAQETQYF.